This TCR beta chain is drawn from a study of cytomegalovirus exposure and HLA in healthy donors. PCR involved 60 Vbeta and 13 Jbeta primers. Original methodology: Approximately 12 million of tens of millions of unique TCR beta chains were shared, per a later count. Libraries were prepared by immunoSEQ multiplex PCR; TCRdb keeps only in-frame clonotypes and omits some of them. That table gives V, J and clone size, and the DNA gave D and trimming. Reported are under 90,000 clones; the ten largest clones contain 7.5%. Healthy individuals who donated bone marrow served as the donors. Worth noting for this clone: Its specificity is not known.

Study results and caveats: In vitro work confirmed that a few CMV-associated chains recognize CMV antigens.

V was clipped by 6 bases and J by 2 bases, with 7 bases between them. The CDR3 totals 12 residues. Germline values: CDR1 SNHLY, CDR2 FYNNEI. V and J are TRBV2 and TRBJ1-2, with TRBD1 as a possible D gene (6 bases). The sample was PBMCs. This TCR was recovered from a female donor in good health and CMV-seropositive. The CDR3 DNA is TGTGCCAGCAGAGGACAGAACTATGGCTACACCTTC. Its protein is CASRGQNYGYTF.